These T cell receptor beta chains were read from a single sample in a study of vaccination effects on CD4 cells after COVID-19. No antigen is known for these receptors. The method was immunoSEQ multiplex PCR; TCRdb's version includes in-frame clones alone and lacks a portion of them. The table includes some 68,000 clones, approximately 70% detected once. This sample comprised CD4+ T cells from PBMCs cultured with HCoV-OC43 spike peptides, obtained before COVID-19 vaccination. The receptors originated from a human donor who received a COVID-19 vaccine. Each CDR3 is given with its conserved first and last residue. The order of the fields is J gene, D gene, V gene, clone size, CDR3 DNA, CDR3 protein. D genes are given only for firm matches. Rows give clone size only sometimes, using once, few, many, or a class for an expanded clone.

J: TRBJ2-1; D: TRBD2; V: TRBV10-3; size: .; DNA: TGTGCCATCAGTGAGTATAGCGGGGGATCCAATGAGCAGTTCTTC; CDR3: CAISEYSGGSNEQFF
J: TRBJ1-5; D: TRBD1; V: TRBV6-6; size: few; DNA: TGTGCCAGCAGTACTACAGGGGGCGGGCAGCCCCAGCATTTT; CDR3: CASSTTGGGQPQHF
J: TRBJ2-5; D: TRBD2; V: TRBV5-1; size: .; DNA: TGCGCCAGCAGCAACAAGGGACTAGACCAAGAGACCCAGTACTTC; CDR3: CASSNKGLDQETQYF
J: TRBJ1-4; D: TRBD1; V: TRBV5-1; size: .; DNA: TGCGCCAGCAGCGGACAGGGGGCCGGAGAAAAACTGTTTTTT; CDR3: CASSGQGAGEKLFF
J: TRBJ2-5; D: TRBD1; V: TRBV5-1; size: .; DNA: TGCGCCAGCAGCTTGGTCGGGGACAGGGAGACCCAGTACTTC; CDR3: CASSLVGDRETQYF
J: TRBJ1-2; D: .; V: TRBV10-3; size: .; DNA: TGTGCCATCAGTGAGTCTCCAGGTGGCTATGGCTACACCTTC; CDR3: CAISESPGGYGYTF
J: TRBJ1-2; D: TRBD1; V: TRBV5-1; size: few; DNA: TGCGCCAGCAGCTTGGCCAGCGGGTTCCGACAGGGCTATGGCTACACCTTC; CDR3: CASSLASGFRQGYGYTF
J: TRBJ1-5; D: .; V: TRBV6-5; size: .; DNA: TGTGCCAGCTCCCCCAGGGATCAGCCCCAGCATTTT; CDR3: CASSPRDQPQHF
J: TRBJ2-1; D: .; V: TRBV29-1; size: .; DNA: TGCAGCGCTCGGTCCCCGAGCTCCTACAATGAGCAGTTCTTC; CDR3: CSARSPSSYNEQFF
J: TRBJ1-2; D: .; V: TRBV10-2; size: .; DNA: TGCGCCAGCAGTGAGGACAGAAACTATGGCTACACCTTC; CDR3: CASSEDRNYGYTF
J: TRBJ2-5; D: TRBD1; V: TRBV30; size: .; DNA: TGTGCCTGGACAAGGGACAGGGTGGAGACCCAGTACTTC; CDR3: CAWTRDRVETQYF
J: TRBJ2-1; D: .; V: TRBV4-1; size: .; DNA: TGCGCCAGCAGCCAAGATTCCGAGAACCACGTCTACAATGAGCAGTTCTTC; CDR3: CASSQDSENHVYNEQFF
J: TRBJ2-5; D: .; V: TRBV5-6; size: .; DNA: TGTGCCAGCAGCTTTGATCGGGGGCGCATAAGAGAGACCCAGTACTTC; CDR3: CASSFDRGRIRETQYF
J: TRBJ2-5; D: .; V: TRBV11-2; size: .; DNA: TGTGCCAGCAGCCCCCGTTTGGGTTGGGCCCAAGAGACCCAGTACTTC; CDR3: CASSPRLGWAQETQYF
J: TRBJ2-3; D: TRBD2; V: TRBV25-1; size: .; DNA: TGTGCCAGCAGTGAATCTGGGGGGGCAGATACGCAGTATTTT; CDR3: CASSESGGADTQYF
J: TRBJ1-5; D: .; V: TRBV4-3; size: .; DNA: TGCGCCAGCAGCCAACAAAGGGGTGGGCAGCCCCAGCATTTT; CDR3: CASSQQRGGQPQHF
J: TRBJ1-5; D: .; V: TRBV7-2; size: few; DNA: TGTGCCAGCAGCTCTCCAAATCAGCCCCAGCATTTT; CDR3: CASSSPNQPQHF
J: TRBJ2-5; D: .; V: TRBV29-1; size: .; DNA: TGCAGCGTTGACAGGGACTTAGGGACCCAGTACTTC; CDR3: CSVDRDLGTQYF
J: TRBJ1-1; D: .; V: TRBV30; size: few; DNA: TGTGCCTGGAGCGGTTTTGACAGGAACACTGAAGCTTTCTTT; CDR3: CAWSGFDRNTEAFF
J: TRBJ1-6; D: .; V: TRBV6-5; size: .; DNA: TGTGCCAGCACCACAGGTCCTACCGGACCCCTCCACTTT; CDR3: CASTTGPTGPLHF
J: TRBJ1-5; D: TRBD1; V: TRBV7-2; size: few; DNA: TGTGCCAGCAGCCGGACAGGGGGCTATCAGCCCCAGCATTTT; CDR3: CASSRTGGYQPQHF
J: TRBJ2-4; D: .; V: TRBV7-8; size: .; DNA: TGTGCCAGCGGAGACAGGCGACGAGCCAAAAACATTCAGTACTTC; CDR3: CASGDRRRAKNIQYF
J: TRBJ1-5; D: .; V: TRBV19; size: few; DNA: TGTGCCAGTAGTATTCAAGGGGCGCTTTCTCAGCCCCAGCATTTT; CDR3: CASSIQGALSQPQHF
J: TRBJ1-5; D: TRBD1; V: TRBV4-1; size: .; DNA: TGCGCCAGCAGCCCCCGGACAGGGGTAAGCAATCAGCCCCAGCATTTT; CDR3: CASSPRTGVSNQPQHF
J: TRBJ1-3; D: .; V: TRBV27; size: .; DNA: TGTGCCAGCAGTTTCGACGGTGTGCAGGGAAACACCATATATTTT; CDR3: CASSFDGVQGNTIYF
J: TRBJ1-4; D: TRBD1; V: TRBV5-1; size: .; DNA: TGCGCCAGCAGCTTGGGAGGGGGCGCACGGGAAAAACTGTTTTTT; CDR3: CASSLGGGAREKLFF
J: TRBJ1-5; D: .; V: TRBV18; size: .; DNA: TGTGCCAGCTCACCAAACGGGGGCCAGCCCCAGCATTTT; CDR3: CASSPNGGQPQHF
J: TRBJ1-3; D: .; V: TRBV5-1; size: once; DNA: TGCGCCAGCAGCCCGGGCGGGGTTCCTGGAAACACCATATATTTT; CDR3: CASSPGGVPGNTIYF
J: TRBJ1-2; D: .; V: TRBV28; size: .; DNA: TGTGCCAGCAGTACAGGCGGGCGGGACAACTATGGCTACACCTTC; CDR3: CASSTGGRDNYGYTF
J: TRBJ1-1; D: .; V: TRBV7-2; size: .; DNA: TGTGCCAGCAGCTTAGGGGCCAGGGTGAACACTGAAGCTTTCTTT; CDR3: CASSLGARVNTEAFF
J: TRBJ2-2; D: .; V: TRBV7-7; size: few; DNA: TGTGCCAGCAGCTTGACCCCTGCGGGCACCGGGGAGCTGTTTTTT; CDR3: CASSLTPAGTGELFF
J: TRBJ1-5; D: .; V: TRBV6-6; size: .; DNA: TGTGCCAGCAGTTACTCGGGAGGTGTTAGCAATCAGCCCCAGCATTTT; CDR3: CASSYSGGVSNQPQHF
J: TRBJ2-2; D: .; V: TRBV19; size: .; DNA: TGTGCCAGTACACGGACAGAAAACACCGGGGAGCTGTTTTTT; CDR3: CASTRTENTGELFF
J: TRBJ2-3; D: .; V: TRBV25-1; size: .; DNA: TGTGCCAGCAGTGAGATGGGGAACGCAGGCACAGATACGCAGTATTTT; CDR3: CASSEMGNAGTDTQYF
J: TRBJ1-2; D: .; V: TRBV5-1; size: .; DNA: TGCGCCAGCAGCTTAGAACAGGCCGGGTATGGCTACACCTTC; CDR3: CASSLEQAGYGYTF